The next 14 T cell receptor beta chains were all read from a single sample in a study of CD8+ T cells in alopecia areata. Extraction of RNA preceded its reverse transcription into cDNA, which served as the sequencing template. Some clones are missing from TCRdb's copy, which holds only in-frame ones; the method was immunoSEQ multiplex PCR. The sample lists some 200,000 clones; approximately 60% were seen once. Treatment noted: oral pan-JAK inhibitor, 5-10 mg twice daily. The sequences come from CD4+ T cells sorted from blood, collected at week 4, from a patient treated with tofacitinib. The receptors come from a human donor with alopecia areata.

This clone was seen just once. V and J are TRBV7-8 and TRBJ1-1; TRBD1 is a possible D gene (5 bases). Between the trimmed V and J ends, which lost 2 bases and 1 base, there was a span of 11 bases. There are 15 residues in the CDR3. From germline, CDR1 is SGHVS and CDR2 FQNEAQ. CDR3 amino acids: CASSLMQGENTEAFF. CDR3 coding DNA: TGTGCCAGCAGCTTAATGCAGGGCGAGAACACTGAAGCTTTCTTT.

The chain couples TRBV29-1 to TRBJ2-7; D might be TRBD1 or TRBD2, each matching 5 bases. V lost 6 bases and J lost 7, with 13 bases in between. CDR1 and CDR2 (germline): SQVTM, ANQGSEA. This CDR3 is built from 11 residues. The CDR3 nucleotides read TGCAGCGTCCAATGGGGGAGTGAGCAGTACTTC. Residues: CSVQWGSEQYF.

This clone came up a few times. The gene calls are TRBV4-3 and TRBJ2-2, with 8 positions matching TRBD1. Germline assignment: CDR1 LGHNA and CDR2 YSLEER. J lost 4 bases, V lost 1 base, and 2 bases had no gene match. This CDR3 is 15 amino acids long. In DNA form, the CDR3 reads TGCGCCAGCAGCCAAGGCGGGACAGGCACCGGGGAGCTGTTTTTT. It yields the protein CASSQGGTGTGELFF.

The V and J genes are TRBV25-1 and TRBJ2-5; perhaps TRBD1 as D (6 bases). Trimming took off 2 bases at V and 5 bases at J, with 12 bases between the two ends. The CDR3 runs 14 residues. Germline-derived CDR1 and CDR2 are MGHDK and SYGVNS. The CDR3 DNA is TGTGCCAGCAGTGAACTGGGGGCCGCGGAGACCCAGTACTTC. This gives the protein CASSELGAAETQYF. The full variable domain, in which reference TRBV25-1 and TRBJ2-5 provide the parts outside the CDR3, is EADIYQTPRYLVIGTGKKITLECSQTMGHDKMYWYQQDPGMELHLIHYSYGVNSTEKGDLSSESTVSRIRTEHFPLTLESARPSHTSQYLCASSELGAAETQYFGPGTRLLVL.

This clone was seen only a few times. The V call is TRBV6-5, the J call TRBJ1-5; D not certain. Trimming removed 8 bases from V and 4 bases from J, with 3 bases in between. Germline assignment: CDR1 MNHEY and CDR2 SVGAGI. The CDR3 sequence is 10 residues long. This chain's CDR3 is CASGNQPQHF. In DNA form, the CDR3 reads TGTGCCAGCGGGAATCAGCCCCAGCATTTT.

The V and J genes are TRBV4-1 and TRBJ1-4; D possibly corresponds to TRBD1 (5 bases). The CDR3 contains 16 residues. Trimming left V 1 base short and J 5 bases short, with 14 bases between. Germline CDR1 and CDR2: MGHRA and YSYEKL. CDR3 in amino acids: CASSQVTGLINEKLFF. For the CDR3, the DNA is TGCGCCAGCAGCCAAGTAACAGGACTGATCAATGAAAAACTGTTTTTT.

V gene TRBV7-2 combines with J gene TRBJ2-5; D call uncertain. Per germline, CDR1 SGHTA and CDR2 FQGNSA. Trimming stripped 5 bases from V and 8 bases from J, with 21 bases between. The CDR3 sequence is 15 residues long. CDR3 in DNA: TGTGCCAGCAGCCTAGAGTCTAGTTCCACTACCACCCAGTACTTC. It translates to CASSLESSSTTTQYF.

The rearrangement uses TRBV5-1 and TRBJ2-1, with D maybe TRBD1 (5 bases). Trimming removed 0 bases from V and 10 bases from J, with 14 bases in between. The germline CDR1 and CDR2 sequences are SGHRS and YFSETQ. CDR3 length: 14 amino acids. The DNA of the CDR3 is TGCGCCAGCAGCTTGGCGGCACAGGCAGGCGAGCAGTTCTTC. Its protein is CASSLAAQAGEQFF.

The chain couples TRBV30 to TRBJ1-1; D gene ambiguous. CDR1 and CDR2 from the germline V gene are GTSNPN and SVGIG (reference sequence). V lost 3 bases and J lost 7, with 15 bases in between. CDR3 length: 13 residues. The chain's CDR3 is CAWRRFGQLEAFF. The CDR3 DNA reads TGTGCCTGGAGGAGGTTCGGGCAGCTTGAAGCTTTCTTT.

The rearrangement links TRBV11-2 to TRBJ2-2; D not certain. Germline V gene data show CDR1 as SGHAT and CDR2 as FQNNGV. This CDR3 spans 13 amino acids. V was cut by 4 bases and J by 4 bases, with 7 bases left in between. The CDR3 bases are TGTGCCAGCAGCTCTAGTTCCACCGGGGAGCTGTTTTTT. Amino acids: CASSSSSTGELFF.

The chain is built from TRBV29-1 and TRBJ1-1, with 9 bases identical to TRBD1. Germline CDR1 SQVTM, CDR2 ANQGSEA. V lost 7 bases and J lost 5; bases outside the gene matches: 5. The CDR3 is 12 residues long. The CDR3 is CSARQGVTEAFF. As DNA, the CDR3 is TGCAGCGCTCGACAGGGGGTTACTGAAGCTTTCTTT.

V usage is TRBV7-9 and J usage is TRBJ1-5, with TRBD1 matching 9 bases. Losses at the gene ends were 6 bases for V and 7 bases for J; bases not matched to a gene: 7. The CDR3 is 14 amino acids. Per germline, CDR1 SEHNR and CDR2 FQNEAQ (reference sequence). Here the CDR3 DNA reads TGTGCCAGCAGTACTGGGACAGGGAAACAGCCCCAGCATTTT. Its translation: CASSTGTGKQPQHF. Supplemented by reference TRBV7-9 and TRBJ1-5, the full variable domain reads DTGVSQNPRHKITKRGQNVTFRCDPISEHNRLYWYRQTLGQGPEFLTYFQNEAQLEKSRLLSDRFSAERPKGSFSTLEIQRTEQGDSAMYLCASSTGTGKQPQHFGDGTRLSIL.

There are a few counts of this clone. The chain employs TRBV19 and TRBJ1-5, with D unresolved. The CDR3 is made up of 13 amino acids. Germline V CDR1 and CDR2: LNHDA, SQIVND (reference sequence). Trimming left V 3 bases short and J 4 bases short, with 7 bases between. The CDR3 spells CASSILTNQPQHF. As DNA, the CDR3 is TGTGCCAGTAGTATTTTGACTAATCAGCCCCAGCATTTT.

This clone was detected only once. J is TRBJ1-1 and V is TRBV29-1; D gene uncertain. This CDR3 is 16 amino acids long. V dropped 2 bases and J dropped 1 base, with 17 bases sitting between them. CDR1 SQVTM and CDR2 ANQGSEA come from the germline V gene. CDR3 sequence: CSVERRRSFANTEAFF. The CDR3 coding sequence is TGCAGCGTTGAAAGGAGGCGTAGTTTTGCGAACACTGAAGCTTTCTTT.